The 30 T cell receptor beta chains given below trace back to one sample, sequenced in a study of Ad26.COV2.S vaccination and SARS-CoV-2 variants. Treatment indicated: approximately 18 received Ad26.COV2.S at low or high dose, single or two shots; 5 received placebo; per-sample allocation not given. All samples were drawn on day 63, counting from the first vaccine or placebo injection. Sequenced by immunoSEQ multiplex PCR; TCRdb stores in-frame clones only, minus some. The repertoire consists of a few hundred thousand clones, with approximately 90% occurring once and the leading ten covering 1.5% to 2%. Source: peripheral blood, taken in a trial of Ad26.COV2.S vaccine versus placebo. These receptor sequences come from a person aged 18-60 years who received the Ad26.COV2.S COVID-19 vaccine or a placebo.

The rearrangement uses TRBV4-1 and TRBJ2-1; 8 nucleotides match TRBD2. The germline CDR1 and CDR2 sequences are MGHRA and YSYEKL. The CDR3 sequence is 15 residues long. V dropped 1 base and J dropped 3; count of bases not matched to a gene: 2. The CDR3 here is CASSQVLAVYNEQFF. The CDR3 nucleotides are TGCGCCAGCAGCCAAGTACTAGCGGTCTACAATGAGCAGTTCTTC.

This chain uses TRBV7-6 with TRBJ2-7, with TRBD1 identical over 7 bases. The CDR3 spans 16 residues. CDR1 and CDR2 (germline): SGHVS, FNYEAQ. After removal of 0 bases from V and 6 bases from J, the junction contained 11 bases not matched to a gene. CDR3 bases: TGTGCCAGCAGCTTAGCTCCAGGGGGTCATGTAGCCGAGCAGTACTTC. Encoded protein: CASSLAPGGHVAEQYF.

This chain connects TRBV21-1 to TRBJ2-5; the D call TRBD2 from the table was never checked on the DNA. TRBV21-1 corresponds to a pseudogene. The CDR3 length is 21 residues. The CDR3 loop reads CASSKKNKLEGERQGQETQYF. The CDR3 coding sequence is TGTGCCAGCAGCAAAAAAAACAAACTAGAGGGAGAACGACAAGGCCAAGAGACCCAGTACTTC.

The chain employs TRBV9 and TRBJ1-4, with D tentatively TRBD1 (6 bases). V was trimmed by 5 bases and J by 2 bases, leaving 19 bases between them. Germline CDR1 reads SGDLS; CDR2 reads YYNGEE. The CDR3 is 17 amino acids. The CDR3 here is CASSRRGAGLTNEKLFF. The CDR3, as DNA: TGTGCCAGCAGTCGACGGGGGGCCGGATTGACTAATGAAAAACTGTTTTTT.

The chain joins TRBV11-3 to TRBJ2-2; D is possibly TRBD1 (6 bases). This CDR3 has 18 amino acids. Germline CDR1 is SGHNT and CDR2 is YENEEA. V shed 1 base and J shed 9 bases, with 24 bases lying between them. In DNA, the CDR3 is TGTGCCAGCAGCTTAGCACCGGGACACCTGCCCCTGGTCCGGGAGCTGTTTTTT. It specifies CASSLAPGHLPLVRELFF.

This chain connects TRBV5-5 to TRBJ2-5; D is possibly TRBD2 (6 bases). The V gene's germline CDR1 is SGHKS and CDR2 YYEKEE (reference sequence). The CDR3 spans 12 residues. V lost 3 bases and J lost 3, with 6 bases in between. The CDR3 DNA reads TGTGCCAGCAGCTCGGGGGAAGAGACCCAGTACTTC. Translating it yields CASSSGEETQYF.

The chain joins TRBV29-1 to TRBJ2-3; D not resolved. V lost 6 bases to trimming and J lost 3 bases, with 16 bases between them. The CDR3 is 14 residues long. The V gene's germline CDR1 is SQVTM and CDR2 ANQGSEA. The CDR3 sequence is CSVSPRENTDTQYF. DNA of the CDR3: TGCAGCGTCTCCCCTCGAGAAAATACAGATACGCAGTATTTT.

The CDR3 bases are TGTGCCAGCAGTGACCCGGACGGATCCTACGAGCAGTACTTC. Protein product: CASSDPDGSYEQYF. V usage is TRBV6-1 and J usage is TRBJ2-7; D ambiguous. Germline values: CDR1 MNHNS, CDR2 SASEGT. V lost 3 bases and J lost 1, with 10 bases in between. This CDR3 has 14 amino acids.

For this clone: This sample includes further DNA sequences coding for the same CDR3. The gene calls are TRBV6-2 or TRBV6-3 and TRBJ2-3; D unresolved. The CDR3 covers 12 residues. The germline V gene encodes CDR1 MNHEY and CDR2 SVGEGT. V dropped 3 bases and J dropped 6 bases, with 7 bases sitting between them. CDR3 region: CASSYTGDTQYF. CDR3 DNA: TGTGCCAGCAGTTATACTGGGGATACGCAGTATTTT.

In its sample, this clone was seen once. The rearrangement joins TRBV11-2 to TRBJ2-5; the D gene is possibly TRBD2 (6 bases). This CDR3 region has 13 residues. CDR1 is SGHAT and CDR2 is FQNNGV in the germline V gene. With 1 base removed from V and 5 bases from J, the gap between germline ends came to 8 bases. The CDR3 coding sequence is TGTGCCAGCAGCTTAGTCCTAGCGGAGACCCAGTACTTC. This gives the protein CASSLVLAETQYF. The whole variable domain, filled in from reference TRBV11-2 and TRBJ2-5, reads EAGVAQSPRYKIIEKRQSVAFWCNPISGHATLYWYQQILGQGPKLLIQFQNNGVVDDSQLPKDRFSAERLKGVDSTLKIQPAKLEDSAVYLCASSLVLAETQYFGPGTRLLVL.

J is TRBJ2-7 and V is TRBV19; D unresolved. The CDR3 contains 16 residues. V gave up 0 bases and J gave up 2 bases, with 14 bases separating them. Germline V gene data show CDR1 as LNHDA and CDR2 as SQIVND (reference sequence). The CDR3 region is CASSIDVAGTAYEQYF. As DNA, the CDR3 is TGTGCCAGTAGTATAGACGTCGCAGGTACAGCCTACGAGCAGTACTTC.

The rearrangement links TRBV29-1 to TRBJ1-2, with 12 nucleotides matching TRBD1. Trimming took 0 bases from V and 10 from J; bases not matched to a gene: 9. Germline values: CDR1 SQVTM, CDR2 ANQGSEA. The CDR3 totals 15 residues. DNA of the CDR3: TGCAGCGTTGAAGAGGGGGACAGGGGGCTCCCTGACTACACCTTC. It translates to CSVEEGDRGLPDYTF. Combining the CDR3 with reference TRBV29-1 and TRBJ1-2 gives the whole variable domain SAVISQKPSRDICQRGTSLTIQCQVDSQVTMMFWYRQQPGQSLTLIATANQGSEATYESGFVIDKFPISRPNLTFSTLTVSNMSPEDSSIYLCSVEEGDRGLPDYTFGSGTRLTVV.

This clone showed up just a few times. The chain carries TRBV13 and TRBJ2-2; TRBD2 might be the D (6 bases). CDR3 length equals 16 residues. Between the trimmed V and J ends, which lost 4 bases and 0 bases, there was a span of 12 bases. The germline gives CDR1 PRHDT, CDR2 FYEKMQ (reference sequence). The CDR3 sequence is CASSYTGTPNTGELFF. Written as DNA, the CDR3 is TGTGCCAGCAGCTATACCGGGACTCCGAACACCGGGGAGCTGTTTTTT. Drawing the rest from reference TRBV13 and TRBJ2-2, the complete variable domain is AAGVIQSPRHLIKEKRETATLKCYPIPRHDTVYWYQQGPGQDPQFLISFYEKMQSDKGSIPDRFSAQQFSDYHSELNMSSLELGDSALYFCASSYTGTPNTGELFFGEGSRLTVL.

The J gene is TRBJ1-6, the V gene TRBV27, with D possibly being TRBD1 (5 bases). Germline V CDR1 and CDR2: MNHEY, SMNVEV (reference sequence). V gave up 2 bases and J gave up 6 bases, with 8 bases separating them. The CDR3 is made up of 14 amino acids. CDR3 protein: CASSLKGINSPLHF. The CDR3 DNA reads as TGTGCCAGCAGTTTAAAGGGGATTAATTCACCCCTCCACTTT.

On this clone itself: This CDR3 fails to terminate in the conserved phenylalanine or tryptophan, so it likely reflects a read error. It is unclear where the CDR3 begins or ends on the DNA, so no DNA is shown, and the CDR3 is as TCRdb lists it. The CDR3 loop is CASSVPPGSPSL. The chain combines TRBV18 with TRBJ1-1. Germline V gene data show CDR1 as KGHSH and CDR2 as LQKENI. The CDR3 is 12 amino acids long, termini counted.

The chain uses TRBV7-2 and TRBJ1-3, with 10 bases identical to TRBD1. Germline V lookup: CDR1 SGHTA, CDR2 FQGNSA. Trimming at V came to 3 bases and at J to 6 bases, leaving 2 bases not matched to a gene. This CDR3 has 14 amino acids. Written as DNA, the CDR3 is TGTGCCAGCAGCTTGGGGACAGGGGCAAACACCATATATTTT. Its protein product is CASSLGTGANTIYF.

In DNA form, the CDR3 reads TGTGCCAGCAGTTTGACAAGGAACATTCAGTACTTC. Translating it yields CASSLTRNIQYF. The gene calls are TRBV28 and TRBJ2-4, with D unresolved. The CDR3 contains 12 residues. Germline V gene sequence: CDR1 MDHEN, CDR2 SYDVKM. Trimming took off 3 bases at V and 7 bases at J, with 7 bases between the two ends.

The CDR3 nucleotides read TGTGCCAGCAGCCGGGACATTGAACAACAGCCCCAGCATTTT. It codes for CASSRDIEQQPQHF. The chain recombines TRBV5-5 with TRBJ1-5, with a possible D match to TRBD1 (6 bases). The germline CDR1 and CDR2 sequences are SGHKS and YYEKEE (reference sequence). The CDR3 extends over 14 amino acids. Between the trimmed V and J ends, which lost 4 bases and 7 bases, there was a span of 15 bases.

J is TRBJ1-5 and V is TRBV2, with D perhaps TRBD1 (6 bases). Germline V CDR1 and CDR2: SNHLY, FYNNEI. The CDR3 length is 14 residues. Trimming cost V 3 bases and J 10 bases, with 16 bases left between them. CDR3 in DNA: TGTGCCAGCAGTGATCCCTACAGGGTCCAACCCCAGCATTTT. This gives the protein CASSDPYRVQPQHF.

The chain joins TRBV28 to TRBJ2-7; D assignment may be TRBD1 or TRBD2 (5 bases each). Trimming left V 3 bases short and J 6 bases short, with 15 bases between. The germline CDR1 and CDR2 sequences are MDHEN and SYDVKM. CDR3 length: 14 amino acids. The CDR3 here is CASSFPSERGEQYF. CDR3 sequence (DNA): TGTGCCAGCAGTTTCCCGAGCGAGAGGGGCGAGCAGTACTTC.

The CDR3 DNA sequence: TGTGCCAGCAGCCCCGTACTAGCGGGGTGGGCGGCCGACACCGGGGAGCTGTTTTTT. It is translated as CASSPVLAGWAADTGELFF. The rearrangement links TRBV3-1 (or the pseudogene TRBV3-2) to TRBJ2-2, with 10 bases lining up with TRBD2. Germline V CDR1 and CDR2: LGHDT, YNNKEL (reference sequence). The CDR3 contains 19 residues. J was trimmed by 3 bases and V by 4 bases; bases with no gene match: 14.

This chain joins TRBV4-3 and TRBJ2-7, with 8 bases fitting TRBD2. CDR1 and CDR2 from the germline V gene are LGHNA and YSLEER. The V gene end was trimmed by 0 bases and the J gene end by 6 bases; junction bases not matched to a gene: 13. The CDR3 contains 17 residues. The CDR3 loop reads CASSQDLYSGTPREQYF. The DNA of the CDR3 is TGCGCCAGCAGCCAAGATCTCTATAGCGGGACCCCACGCGAGCAGTACTTC.

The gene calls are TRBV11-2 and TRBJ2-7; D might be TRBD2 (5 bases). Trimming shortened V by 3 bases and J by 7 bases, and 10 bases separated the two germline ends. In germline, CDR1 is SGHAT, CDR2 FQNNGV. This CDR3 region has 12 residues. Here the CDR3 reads CASSLDSGEQYF. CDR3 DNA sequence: TGTGCCAGCAGCTTGGACTCGGGGGAGCAGTACTTC.

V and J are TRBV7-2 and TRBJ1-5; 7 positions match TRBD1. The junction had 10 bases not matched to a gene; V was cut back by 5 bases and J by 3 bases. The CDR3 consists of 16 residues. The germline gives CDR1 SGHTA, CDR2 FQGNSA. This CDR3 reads CASSGPRQGDNQPQHF. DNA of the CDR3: TGTGCCAGCAGCGGTCCCCGACAGGGAGACAATCAGCCCCAGCATTTT.

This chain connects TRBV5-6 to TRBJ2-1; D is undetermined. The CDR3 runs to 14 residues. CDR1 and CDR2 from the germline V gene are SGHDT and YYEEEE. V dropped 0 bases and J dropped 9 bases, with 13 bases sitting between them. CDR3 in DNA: TGTGCCAGCAGCTTGGCCTCACCCTGGGGTGAGCAGTTCTTC. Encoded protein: CASSLASPWGEQFF.

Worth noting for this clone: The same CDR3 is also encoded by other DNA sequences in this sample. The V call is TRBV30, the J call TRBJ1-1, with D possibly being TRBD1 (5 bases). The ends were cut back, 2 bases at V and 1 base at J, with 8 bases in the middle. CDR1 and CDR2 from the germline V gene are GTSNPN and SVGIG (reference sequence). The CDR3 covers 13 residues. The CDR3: CAWSLTGNTEAFF. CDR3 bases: TGTGCCTGGAGTTTAACAGGGAACACTGAAGCTTTCTTT.

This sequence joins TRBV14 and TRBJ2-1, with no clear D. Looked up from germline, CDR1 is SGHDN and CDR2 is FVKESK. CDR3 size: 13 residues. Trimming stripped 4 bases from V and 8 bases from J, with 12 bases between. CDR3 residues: CASSRVYGHEQFF. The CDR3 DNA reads TGTGCCAGCAGCCGGGTATACGGCCATGAGCAGTTCTTC.

CDR3 sequence reads: CATSSPNTGELFF. DNA of the CDR3: TGTGCCACCAGCTCACCGAACACCGGGGAGCTGTTTTTT. The rearrangement joins TRBV15 to TRBJ2-2; D gene unclear. CDR1 and CDR2 from the germline V gene are LNHNV and YYDKDF (reference sequence). Trimming took off 5 bases at V and 0 bases at J, with 4 bases between the two ends. The CDR3 runs to 13 residues.

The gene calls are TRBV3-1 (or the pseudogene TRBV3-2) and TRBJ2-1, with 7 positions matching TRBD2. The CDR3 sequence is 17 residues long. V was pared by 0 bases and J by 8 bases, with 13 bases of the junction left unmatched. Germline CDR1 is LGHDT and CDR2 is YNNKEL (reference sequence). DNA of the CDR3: TGTGCCAGCAGCCAAGAATCTGGTGGCGGGAGTAGCTATGAGCAGTTCTTC. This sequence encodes CASSQESGGGSSYEQFF.

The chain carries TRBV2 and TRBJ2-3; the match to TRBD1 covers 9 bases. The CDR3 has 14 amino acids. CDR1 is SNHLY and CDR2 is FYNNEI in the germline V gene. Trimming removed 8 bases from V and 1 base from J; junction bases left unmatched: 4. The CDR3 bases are TGTGCCAGCGGGGACAGGGCCGGCACAGATACGCAGTATTTT. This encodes CASGDRAGTDTQYF.